A selection of T cell receptor beta chains follows, all from one sample in a study of STAT5B mutations in CD4+ large granular lymphocyte leukemia. Sequencing was performed with immunoSEQ multiplex PCR; in TCRdb, only in-frame clones are kept and a portion is missing. The data show 37,000 or so clones, less than 85% seen once. The sequenced material came from CD4+ T cells from blood buffy coats. These receptors came from a human donor in good health. The CDR3 runs from the conserved cysteine through the conserved F or W. Fields, in order: V gene, D gene, J gene, clone size, CDR3 protein, CDR3 DNA. The D gene is left open where the match is weak. The size of a clone is reported for some rows only, either as once, few or many, or as a class for expanded clones.

>TRBV7-3|TRBD1|TRBJ1-6|-
CASSFLGQGNSPLHF
TGTGCCAGCAGCTTCCTGGGACAGGGGAATTCACCCCTCCACTTT
>TRBV7-2|TRBD2|TRBJ2-3|-
CASSIVAGGNADTQYF
TGTGCCAGCAGCATCGTAGCGGGGGGGAACGCAGATACGCAGTATTTT
>TRBV19|-|TRBJ1-1|-
CASSSPGARGEAFF
TGTGCCAGTAGTTCCCCGGGGGCCAGGGGTGAAGCTTTCTTT
>TRBV6-5|TRBD1|TRBJ1-6|-
CASRSGGSPLHF
TGTGCCAGCAGATCAGGGGGGTCACCCCTCCACTTT
>TRBV5-4|-|TRBJ1-1|-
CASSKDSLNTEAFF
TGTGCCAGCAGCAAAGACAGTCTGAACACTGAAGCTTTCTTT
>TRBV2|TRBD1|TRBJ1-1|-
CASKQGRDTEAFF
TGTGCCAGCAAACAGGGGAGAGACACTGAAGCTTTCTTT
>TRBV28|-|TRBJ1-4|-
CASSFIHGNNEKLFF
TGTGCCAGCAGTTTTATTCACGGTAATAATGAAAAACTGTTTTTT
>TRBV11-2|-|TRBJ1-1|-
CASSLTAGLAEAFF
TGTGCCAGCAGCTTAACCGCGGGGTTGGCTGAAGCTTTCTTT
>TRBV28|-|TRBJ2-6|once
CASSTSTWANVLTF
TGTGCCAGCAGCACCAGCACCTGGGCCAACGTCCTGACTTTC
>TRBV4-3|TRBD1|TRBJ2-4|-
CASSQDPATGGLQYF
TGCGCCAGCAGCCAAGATCCCGCCACAGGGGGGCTTCAGTACTTC
>TRBV19|-|TRBJ2-2|-
CASSIEGPDSNTGELFF
TGTGCCAGTAGTATTGAGGGGCCAGACTCGAACACCGGGGAGCTGTTTTTT
>TRBV28|-|TRBJ1-1|-
CASSLGEGKNTEAFF
TGTGCCAGCAGTTTGGGTGAGGGGAAGAACACTGAAGCTTTCTTT
>TRBV2|-|TRBJ2-3|-
CASSRAGVPDTQYF
TGTGCCAGCAGTAGGGCTGGAGTTCCAGATACGCAGTATTTT
>TRBV7-3|-|TRBJ2-5|-
CASSLRPSRDQETQYF
TGTGCCAGCAGCTTAAGGCCGTCCAGGGACCAAGAGACCCAGTACTTC
>TRBV19|TRBD2|TRBJ2-2|-
CATSWTSDNTGELFF
TGTGCCACTAGCTGGACTAGCGACAACACCGGGGAGCTGTTTTTT
>TRBV18|TRBD1|TRBJ1-1|-
CASSTSTGSEAFF
TGTGCCAGCTCAACGTCGACAGGGTCTGAAGCTTTCTTT
>TRBV18|TRBD1|TRBJ1-1|-
CASSPRTGDLNTEAFF
TGTGCCAGCTCACCGCGGACAGGGGACCTGAACACTGAAGCTTTCTTT
>TRBV29-1|TRBD2|TRBJ2-5|-
CSVTRLAVLQETQYF
TGCAGCGTGACACGACTAGCGGTACTCCAAGAGACCCAGTACTTC
>TRBV7-2|TRBD1|TRBJ2-3|-
CASSQIEGQGTDTQYF
TGTGCCAGCAGCCAAATCGAGGGACAGGGGACAGATACGCAGTATTTT
>TRBV7-2|-|TRBJ2-7|-
CASSPLLSWKSYEQYF
TGTGCCAGCAGCCCTCTCCTCTCTTGGAAGTCCTACGAGCAGTACTTC
>TRBV7-9|TRBD1|TRBJ1-2|-
CASSQQGASGYTF
TGTGCCAGCAGCCAGCAGGGGGCGTCTGGCTACACCTTC
>TRBV29-1|TRBD1|TRBJ2-3|-
CSVSTGSISDTQYF
TGCAGCGTCTCGACAGGGTCTATATCAGATACGCAGTATTTT
>TRBV10-2|-|TRBJ1-2|-
CASSEGKTYGYTF
TGCGCCAGCAGTGAGGGCAAAACGTATGGCTACACCTTC
>TRBV6-5|TRBD1|TRBJ2-7|-
CASRDRLTYEQYF
TGTGCCAGCAGGGACAGGCTCACCTACGAGCAGTACTTC
>TRBV11-3|-|TRBJ1-1|once
CASSLQGMNTEAFF
TGTGCCAGCAGCTTACAGGGGATGAACACTGAAGCTTTCTTT
>TRBV6-5|-|TRBJ1-2|-
CASRTTGFHGYTF
TGTGCCAGCAGAACCACAGGGTTCCATGGCTACACCTTC
>TRBV5-1|-|TRBJ2-7|once
CASSLEVSMKQYF
TGCGCCAGCAGCTTGGAGGTCTCAATGAAGCAGTACTTC
>TRBV5-4|-|TRBJ2-1|-
CASSLEALSNEQFF
TGTGCCAGCAGCTTGGAGGCTTTGAGCAATGAGCAGTTCTTC
>TRBV19|-|TRBJ1-1|-
CASRTGQLWNTEAFF
TGTGCCAGTAGGACAGGACAGCTTTGGAACACTGAAGCTTTCTTT
>TRBV7-9|-|TRBJ1-5|few
CASSERRNQPQHF
TGTGCCAGCAGCGAGAGACGCAATCAGCCCCAGCATTTT
>TRBV6-5|-|TRBJ1-2|-
CASSYDGGYTF
TGTGCCAGCAGTTACGACGGGGGCTACACCTTC
>TRBV30|TRBD1|TRBJ1-5|-
CAWSSGGQINQPQHF
TGTGCCTGGAGCTCGGGGGGACAGATAAATCAGCCCCAGCATTTT
>TRBV30|-|TRBJ2-2|-
CAWTGQPTGELFF
TGTGCCTGGACCGGCCAACCGACCGGGGAGCTGTTTTTT
>TRBV5-6|-|TRBJ2-7|-
CASSLPGVLGEQYF
TGTGCCAGCAGCTTGCCGGGAGTGTTGGGAGAGCAGTACTTC
>TRBV7-2|-|TRBJ2-3|-
CASSPRDGSTDTQYF
TGTGCCAGCAGCCCGAGGGACGGAAGCACAGATACGCAGTATTTT
>TRBV19|-|TRBJ1-5|-
CASSIVGGVGWPQHF
TGTGCCAGTAGTATAGTCGGAGGGGTGGGGTGGCCCCAGCATTTT
>TRBV15|TRBD1|TRBJ1-4|-
CATSRGQGATNEKLFF
TGTGCCACCAGCAGGGGACAGGGGGCAACTAATGAAAAACTGTTTTTT
>TRBV6-5|-|TRBJ2-4|-
CASRTNGHPKNIQYF
TGTGCCAGCAGGACAAATGGCCACCCGAAAAACATTCAGTACTTC
>TRBV29-1|TRBD1|TRBJ2-5|-
CSVIRQGLYQETQYF
TGCAGCGTGATAAGACAGGGGCTGTACCAAGAGACCCAGTACTTC
>TRBV7-9|-|TRBJ2-7|-
CASSLGRSSYEQYF
TGTGCCAGCAGCCTCGGACGGAGCTCCTACGAGCAGTACTTC
>TRBV19|-|TRBJ1-1|-
CASSFGQHNTEAFF
TGTGCCAGTAGTTTCGGACAGCATAACACTGAAGCTTTCTTT
>TRBV7-2|TRBD1|TRBJ2-1|-
CASSVGQGGEQFF
TGTGCCAGCAGCGTAGGACAGGGTGGTGAGCAGTTCTTC
>TRBV18|TRBD2|TRBJ2-7|-
CASSTPGLAPWAEQYF
TGTGCCAGCTCAACCCCGGGACTAGCGCCGTGGGCCGAGCAGTACTTC
>TRBV7-9|TRBD2|TRBJ2-5|-
CASRGSGGRETQYF
TGTGCCAGCAGAGGTAGCGGGGGGCGAGAGACCCAGTACTTC
>TRBV7-2|-|TRBJ1-4|-
CASSLSTTTNEKLFF
TGTGCCAGCAGCCTTTCTACAACAACTAATGAAAAACTGTTTTTT
>TRBV19|TRBD2|TRBJ2-2|-
CASSIGTRRRDTGELFF
TGTGCCAGTAGTATTGGGACTAGAAGAAGAGACACCGGGGAGCTGTTTTTT
>TRBV5-8|-|TRBJ2-7|few
CASKWRTVYEQYF
TGTGCCAGCAAATGGAGGACAGTCTACGAGCAGTACTTC
>TRBV5-4|-|TRBJ1-1|-
CASSLQANTEAFF
TGTGCCAGCAGCCTTCAGGCCAACACTGAAGCTTTCTTT
>TRBV6-6|-|TRBJ1-2|-
CASSSTHSKSSYGYTF
TGTGCCAGCAGTTCAACCCATTCCAAGTCTTCCTATGGCTACACCTTC
>TRBV27|TRBD2|TRBJ2-2|-
CASSFIFEKTSGGAEELFF
TGTGCCAGCAGTTTTATTTTTGAAAAGACTAGCGGGGGGGCGGAGGAGCTGTTTTTT
>TRBV25-1|TRBD1|TRBJ2-1|once
CASTRGETGGSEQFF
TGTGCCAGCACCCGAGGAGAGACAGGGGGGAGTGAGCAGTTCTTC